This is a list of T cell receptor beta chains from one sample in a study of blood T cells in healthy people across ages. TCRdb re-derived calls from the 5' RACE reads in MiXCR, one entry per CDR3 protein. The data show nearly 800,000 distinct CDR3 sequences, with 56% seen just once and more than 25% held by the top ten. The material sequenced was blood. The origin of the receptors is a man between 40 and 49 years old in good health. CDR3s include the opening cysteine and the closing phenylalanine or tryptophan. Each record gives: V gene, D gene, clone size, J gene, CDR3 protein, CDR3 DNA. D genes are given only for firm matches. Size tells how often a clone was seen (once, few, many) or the class of an expanded clone, and some rows leave it out.

TRBV12-3/TRBV12-4	-	-	TRBJ2-7	CASSGTDVSYEQYF	TGTGCCAGCAGCGGGACGGATGTCTCCTACGAGCAGTACTTC
TRBV11-2	-	-	TRBJ2-7	CASSPTPRRLLGEQYF	TGTGCCAGCAGCCCCACGCCCCGCAGGCTTTTGGGGGAGCAGTACTTC
TRBV24-1	-	-	TRBJ2-3	CANSDRKGVTDTQYF	TGTGCCAACAGTGATAGGAAGGGGGTAACAGATACGCAGTATTTT
TRBV12-3/TRBV12-4	-	few	TRBJ2-1	CASRPPGWNEQFF	TGTGCCAGCAGACCTCCGGGTTGGAATGAGCAGTTCTTC
TRBV11-2	-	-	TRBJ2-5	CASSSTWGPRETQYF	TGTGCCAGCAGCTCCACCTGGGGTCCCCGAGAGACCCAGTACTTC
TRBV6-2/TRBV6-3	TRBD2	-	TRBJ2-7	CASNSPASGSYEQYF	TGTGCCAGCAACTCGCCGGCTAGCGGGAGCTACGAGCAGTACTTC
TRBV6-4	-	-	TRBJ2-2	CASQLESNTGELFF	TGTGCCAGCCAACTGGAATCGAACACCGGGGAGCTGTTTTTT
TRBV7-6	-	-	TRBJ1-1	CASSLPYKNTEAFF	TGTGCCAGCAGCTTACCATACAAGAACACTGAAGCTTTCTTT
TRBV15	-	-	TRBJ2-5	CATRLGGAQEETQYF	TGTGCCACCCGTTTAGGGGGTGCCCAGGAAGAGACCCAGTACTTC
TRBV2	-	-	TRBJ2-1	CASSGRVGGNEQFF	TGTGCCAGCTCGGGGCGAGTGGGGGGCAATGAGCAGTTCTTC
TRBV4-2	TRBD1	-	TRBJ2-5	CASSQDRGGTETQYF	TGTGCCAGCAGCCAGGACAGGGGGGGAACAGAGACCCAGTACTTC
TRBV20-1	TRBD2	few	TRBJ2-7	CSANDSGRGGNEQYF	TGCAGTGCTAACGATAGCGGGAGAGGTGGAAACGAGCAGTACTTC
TRBV5-1	TRBD1	-	TRBJ2-4	CASSAPGGQGNNEQYF	TGCGCCAGCAGCGCTCCCGGGGGACAGGGGAACAATGAGCAGTACTTC
TRBV29-1	-	many	TRBJ2-1	CSVAISPGEQFF	TGCAGCGTTGCAATCTCACCGGGTGAGCAGTTCTTC
TRBV15	TRBD2	-	TRBJ2-3	CATSRTSGGKTDTQYF	TGTGCCACCAGCAGAACTAGCGGGGGGAAAACAGATACGCAGTATTTT
TRBV7-3	-	-	TRBJ1-5	CASSPDSNSNQPQHF	TGTGCCAGCAGCCCAGACAGCAATAGCAATCAGCCCCAGCATTTT
TRBV6-5	TRBD1	-	TRBJ1-2	CATGFGTGRSSYGYTF	TGTGCCACCGGGTTTGGGACAGGGAGATCCAGCTATGGCTACACCTTC
TRBV20-1	-	-	TRBJ1-5	CSARLGGQPQHF	TGCAGTGCTAGGTTGGGCGGGCAGCCCCAGCATTTT
TRBV5-1	-	-	TRBJ2-7	CASSPGDLIPYEQYF	TGCGCCAGCAGTCCCGGGGATCTCATCCCCTACGAGCAGTACTTC
TRBV2	-	-	TRBJ2-3	CASSDRYTDTQYF	TGTGCCAGCAGTGACAGATACACAGATACGCAGTATTTT
TRBV12-3/TRBV12-4	-	-	TRBJ1-6	CASNPSGSSYNSPLHF	TGTGCCAGCAATCCTTCGGGGAGCTCCTATAATTCACCCCTCCACTTT
TRBV5-1	TRBD1	-	TRBJ2-7	CASSTDRGLYEQYF	TGCGCCAGCAGCACGGACAGGGGGCTATACGAGCAGTACTTC
TRBV6-5	-	-	TRBJ1-2	CASSSGTYYGYTF	TGTGCCAGCAGCTCCGGGACGTACTATGGCTACACCTTC
TRBV6-5	-	-	TRBJ1-2	CASSYVSGGYGYTF	TGTGCCAGCAGTTACGTATCGGGGGGCTATGGCTACACCTTC
TRBV11-3	-	many	TRBJ2-1	CASSLAQNSYNEQFF	TGTGCCAGCAGCTTAGCACAGAATTCCTACAATGAGCAGTTCTTC
TRBV4-2	TRBD2	-	TRBJ2-3	CASSQEGLAGPETQYF	TGTGCCAGCAGCCAAGAAGGACTAGCGGGACCAGAGACGCAGTATTTT
TRBV6-6	TRBD1	-	TRBJ1-2	CASVIGQGAGGYTF	TGTGCCAGCGTGATCGGACAGGGGGCAGGTGGCTACACCTTC
TRBV5-1	-	-	TRBJ1-5	CASSLDPRVGNQPQHF	TGCGCCAGCAGCTTGGATCCCAGGGTTGGCAATCAGCCCCAGCATTTT
TRBV7-3	TRBD2	-	TRBJ2-2	CASSSGRGGELFF	TGTGCCAGTTCTAGCGGGAGGGGCGGGGAGCTGTTTTTT
TRBV7-2	TRBD2	-	TRBJ2-7	CASASGGSRIYEQYF	TGTGCCAGCGCCTCTGGCGGGAGTAGGATCTACGAGCAGTACTTC
TRBV29-1	TRBD1	-	TRBJ2-1	CSSGTEILYNEQFF	TGCAGCTCCGGGACAGAAATTCTGTACAATGAGCAGTTCTTC
TRBV5-1	TRBD1	-	TRBJ2-5	CARLNRDRNQETQYF	TGCGCCAGATTAAACCGGGACAGGAATCAAGAGACCCAGTACTTC
TRBV12-3/TRBV12-4	-	once	TRBJ1-2	CASVGNPYGYTF	TGTGCCAGCGTGGGGAATCCCTATGGCTACACCTTC
TRBV27	TRBD1	-	TRBJ2-3	CARRDRGADTQYF	TGTGCCAGGCGGGACAGGGGAGCAGATACGCAGTATTTT
TRBV12-5	-	once	TRBJ2-5	CASGLGRYDEQYF	TGTGCTAGTGGTTTGGGCAGGTACGATGAGCAGTACTTC
TRBV6-5	-	-	TRBJ2-6	CASSHRSDGLSGANVLTF	TGTGCCAGCAGTCACCGCTCGGACGGACTCTCTGGGGCCAACGTCCTGACTTTC
TRBV7-2	-	-	TRBJ2-3	CASSSGAAADTQYF	TGTGCCAGCAGCTCAGGAGCAGCTGCAGATACGCAGTATTTT
TRBV9	-	many	TRBJ2-3	CASSVEGWGGTQYF	TGTGCCAGCAGCGTAGAGGGCTGGGGTGGTACGCAGTATTTT
TRBV2	TRBD2	-	TRBJ2-5	CASRPRTSGGVPRETQYF	TGTGCCAGCAGGCCGAGGACTAGCGGGGGGGTTCCGCGAGAGACCCAGTACTTC
TRBV9	TRBD1	once	TRBJ2-7	CASSVGQGEGYEQYF	TGTGCCAGCAGCGTAGGACAGGGAGAAGGCTACGAGCAGTACTTC
TRBV6-4	-	-	TRBJ2-1	CASSKRETEEQFF	TGTGCCAGCTCAAAAAGGGAGACTGAGGAGCAGTTCTTC
TRBV24-1	-	-	TRBJ2-4	CATSDGWTDRGSKNIQYF	TGTGCCACCAGTGATGGATGGACGGACCGGGGGTCCAAAAACATTCAGTACTTC
TRBV29-1	TRBD1	-	TRBJ2-3	CSAPDRATRDTQYF	TGCAGCGCCCCCGACAGGGCCACGCGGGATACGCAGTATTTT
TRBV28	-	-	TRBJ1-5	CVSSFPAGGSNQPQHF	TGTGTCAGCAGTTTCCCGGCGGGGGGCAGCAATCAGCCCCAGCATTTT
TRBV24-1	-	few	TRBJ2-5	CATSDSTGQYQETQYF	TGTGCCACCAGTGATTCAACAGGGCAGTACCAAGAGACCCAGTACTTC
TRBV27	TRBD2	-	TRBJ2-7	CASSLGLAGGLYF	TGTGCCAGCAGTTTGGGACTAGCGGGGGGTCTGTACTTC
TRBV7-7	TRBD2	-	TRBJ2-5	CASSFSGSNAETQYF	TGTGCCAGCAGCTTTAGCGGGAGTAACGCGGAGACCCAGTACTTC
TRBV11-2	-	-	TRBJ2-1	CASSLEKSRRPSYNEQFF	TGTGCCAGCAGCTTAGAAAAGTCCAGGAGACCCTCCTACAATGAGCAGTTCTTC
TRBV5-6	-	-	TRBJ2-5	CASFYRLALQETQYF	TGTGCCAGCTTCTATCGGCTAGCGCTACAAGAGACCCAGTACTTC
TRBV10-3	-	-	TRBJ2-1	CAIRSIDEQFF	TGTGCCATCAGGAGTATCGATGAGCAGTTCTTC
TRBV9	TRBD1	-	TRBJ2-1	CASSVETGGIEQFF	TGTGCCAGCAGCGTAGAGACAGGGGGAATTGAGCAGTTCTTC
TRBV12-3/TRBV12-4	-	-	TRBJ2-1	CASGSTTRNYNEQFF	TGTGCCAGCGGATCAACGACCCGGAACTACAATGAGCAGTTCTTC